One T cell receptor (beta chain) is described in this entry. Its cognate antigen is unknown. Germline V gene sequence: CDR1 SEHNR, CDR2 FQNEAQ (reference sequence). With V trimmed by 3 bases and J by 6 bases, 3 bases remained unmatched. The CDR3 has 14 residues. It was with 60 Vbeta and 13 Jbeta primers that the PCR ran. Some clones are missing from TCRdb's copy, which holds only in-frame ones; the method was immunoSEQ multiplex PCR. Found here are roughly 160,000 clones, roughly 70% of them singletons; the top ten hold 2.8%. This sample is drawn from a study of cytomegalovirus exposure and HLA in healthy donors. Study-wide points: TCR beta V- and J-gene trimming, according to a later analysis, was linked to a missense DCLRE1C variant. The authors confirmed in vitro that three CMV-associated chains were specific for CMV antigens. Cytomegalovirus association was assigned to 170 or so TCR beta chains.

The specimen was PBMCs. The receptor's source is a young woman in good health and CMV-seronegative. The chain employs TRBV7-9 and TRBJ1-2, with 11 bases that match TRBD1. The CDR3 DNA reads TGTGCCAGCAGCTTGGACAGGGGGCCTAATGGCTACACCTTC. It specifies CASSLDRGPNGYTF.